These 20 T cell receptor beta chains were sequenced from one sample in a study of OX40 agonist ivuxolimab in advanced cancers. The protocol was immunoSEQ multiplex PCR, while the TCRdb copy is restricted to in-frame clones and leaves out a portion. The sample holds around 83,000 clones, around nine tenths seen once. The sample here was CD4+ or CD8+ T cells sorted from blood, taken in a trial of the OX40 agonist ivuxolimab. The receptors shown here come from an adult with an advanced solid tumor such as melanoma, head and neck, liver or kidney cancer.

This chain joins TRBV2 and TRBJ2-5; D is perhaps TRBD2 (5 bases). The J call may be wrong; the DNA end is better matched by TRBJ2-7. Germline V gene lookup returns CDR1 SNHLY and CDR2 FYNNEI. The CDR3 spans 14 residues. The CDR3 reads CASREAGQTYEQYF. CDR3 coding DNA: TGTGCCAGCAGGGAGGCTGGGCAAACCTACGAGCAGTACTTC.

The genes are TRBV2 and TRBJ2-7; 9 positions match TRBD1. Germline V gene lookup returns CDR1 SNHLY and CDR2 FYNNEI. With V trimmed by 9 bases and J by 7 bases, 7 bases remained unmatched. This CDR3 has 12 residues. The CDR3 nucleotides are TGTGCCAGTAGCCCCGGACAGGGGGAGCAGTACTTC. It specifies CASSPGQGEQYF.

This clone has more than one count but fewer than ten. The V gene is TRBV7-2, the J gene TRBJ1-2; TRBD1 matches 9 bases. V lost 4 bases and J lost 4; bases outside the gene matches: 4. Germline assignment: CDR1 SGHTA and CDR2 FQGNSA. CDR3 length equals 14 residues. The CDR3 sequence: CASSWGTGTYGYTF. Here the CDR3 DNA reads TGTGCCAGCAGCTGGGGGACAGGGACCTATGGCTACACCTTC.

The rearrangement links TRBV5-5 to TRBJ2-2, with 10 bases fitting TRBD2. The germline gives CDR1 SGHKS, CDR2 YYEKEE (reference sequence). The CDR3 is 15 residues long. The J segment lost 5 bases and the V segment lost 4 bases, leaving 5 bases of the junction unmatched. The CDR3 loop reads CASSKAGGRTGELFF. As DNA, the CDR3 is TGTGCCAGCAGCAAAGCGGGAGGGCGAACCGGGGAGCTGTTTTTT. Full variable domain (outside the CDR3, taken from reference TRBV5-5 and TRBJ2-2): DAGVTQSPTHLIKTRGQQVTLRCSPISGHKSVSWYQQVLGQGPQFIFQYYEKEERGRGNFPDRFSARQFPNYSSELNVNALLLGDSALYLCASSKAGGRTGELFFGEGSRLTVL.

This clone was counted between two and nine times. The chain links TRBV2 to TRBJ2-7, with TRBD2 matching 15 bases. Germline V gene data show CDR1 as SNHLY and CDR2 as FYNNEI. After removal of 5 bases from V and 3 bases from J, the junction contained 2 bases not matched to a gene. This CDR3 contains 15 residues. CDR3 sequence: CASSPGLAGGYEQYF. CDR3 nucleotide sequence: TGTGCCAGCAGTCCGGGACTAGCGGGAGGCTACGAGCAGTACTTC.

The chain employs TRBV30 and TRBJ2-4; D is undetermined. The CDR3 extends over 12 amino acids. V gave up 1 base and J gave up 6 bases, with 7 bases separating them. Germline V gene lookup returns CDR1 GTSNPN and CDR2 SVGIG (reference sequence). CDR3 in amino acids: CAWSASANIQYF. The CDR3 nucleotides are TGTGCCTGGAGTGCCAGTGCAAACATTCAGTACTTC. The full variable domain, completed using reference TRBV30 and TRBJ2-4, is SQTIHQWPATLVQPVGSPLSLECTVEGTSNPNLYWYRQAAGRGLQLLFYSVGIGQISSEVPQNLSASRPQDRQFILSSKKLLLSDSGFYLCAWSASANIQYFGAGTRLSVL.

V gene TRBV13 combines with J gene TRBJ2-7, with no clear D. The CDR3 spans 15 residues. The germline V and J ends were trimmed by 0 bases and 6 bases, with 15 bases remaining between them. Germline V gives CDR1 PRHDT, CDR2 FYEKMQ (reference sequence). The CDR3 nucleotides read TGTGCCAGCAGCTTAGGCCTGGAGTTTCACGGCGAGCAGTACTTC. It codes for CASSLGLEFHGEQYF.

V and J are TRBV5-4 and TRBJ2-5, with D possibly matching TRBD2 (5 bases). Germline loops: CDR1 SGHNT, CDR2 YYREEE (reference sequence). The V and J ends lost 3 bases and 3 bases respectively, with 18 bases between them. The CDR3 has 16 residues. The chain's CDR3 is CASSSASRVKEETQYF. The CDR3 region has the DNA TGTGCCAGCAGCTCAGCTTCGCGGGTCAAAGAAGAGACCCAGTACTTC.

The V gene is TRBV23-1, the J gene TRBJ1-5, with 10 positions matching TRBD1. TRBV23-1 falls under the ORF class, with uncertain function. The CDR3 spans 20 residues. Germline trimming cut 0 bases from V and 9 bases from J; bases unmatched to any gene: 20. CDR3 protein: CASSQSRGTGAPRPSPPQHF. DNA of the CDR3: TGCGCCAGCAGTCAATCGAGGGGGACAGGGGCTCCAAGACCATCACCGCCCCAGCATTTT.

The chain joins TRBV10-3 to TRBJ1-3; a weak D match, TRBD1 (5 bases). Germline CDR1 ENHRY, CDR2 SYGVKD. The V end was cut by 3 bases, the J end by 3 bases, with 9 bases between. The length of the CDR3 is 14 residues. CDR3 in DNA: TGTGCCATCAGTGACCAGGGCGGTGGAAACACCATATATTTT. This translates into CAISDQGGGNTIYF.

The J gene is TRBJ1-1, the V gene TRBV19; no firm D call. The CDR3 loop spans 14 amino acids. Germline V gene data show CDR1 as LNHDA and CDR2 as SQIVND (reference sequence). V was shortened by 5 bases and J by 4 bases, with 14 bases between the two germline ends. The CDR3 protein is CASSWRTSVTEAFF. In nucleotides, the CDR3 is TGTGCCAGTAGTTGGAGGACCTCTGTCACTGAAGCTTTCTTT. The variable domain in full, completed from reference TRBV19 and TRBJ1-1, reads DGGITQSPKYLFRKEGQNVTLSCEQNLNHDAMYWYRQDPGQGLRLIYYSQIVNDFQKGDIAEGYSVSREKKESFPLTVTSAQKNPTAFYLCASSWRTSVTEAFFGQGTRLTVV.

This rearrangement joins TRBV5-1 to TRBJ1-4; no clear D gene. This CDR3 spans 15 amino acids. Germline CDR1 is SGHRS and CDR2 is YFSETQ. Trimming removed 6 bases from V and 5 bases from J, with 17 bases in between. CDR3 region: CASTPLGLSNEKLFF. CDR3 nucleotides: TGCGCCAGCACCCCCCTTGGATTGTCGAATGAAAAACTGTTTTTT.

The chain employs TRBV27 and TRBJ2-7, with no clear D. Trimming took off 6 bases at V and 5 bases at J, with 20 bases between the two ends. CDR1 and CDR2 from the germline V gene are MNHEY and SMNVEV (reference sequence). The CDR3 contains 15 residues. The CDR3 is CASSSFTQEEDEQYF. The CDR3, as DNA: TGTGCCAGCAGCTCCTTCACCCAGGAAGAGGACGAGCAGTACTTC.

V usage is TRBV5-1 and J usage is TRBJ2-3; D may be TRBD1 (6 bases). Germline V gene data show CDR1 as SGHRS and CDR2 as YFSETQ. The V and J ends lost 4 bases and 2 bases respectively, with 11 bases between them. There are 14 residues in the CDR3. This chain's CDR3 is CASSPGQFTDTQYF. CDR3 in DNA: TGCGCCAGCAGCCCCGGACAGTTCACAGATACGCAGTATTTT.

The chain has TRBV10-3 and TRBJ2-1, with 8 positions matching TRBD1. The length of the CDR3 is 15 residues. V dropped 6 bases and J dropped 7; count of bases not matched to a gene: 11. From germline, CDR1 is ENHRY and CDR2 SYGVKD. Here the CDR3 reads CAISEARQGMNEQFF. In nucleotides, the CDR3 is TGTGCCATCAGCGAGGCTAGACAGGGGATGAATGAGCAGTTCTTC.

CDR3 protein: CASSQGINTEAFF. Here the CDR3 DNA reads TGTGCCAGCAGTCAGGGTATTAACACTGAAGCTTTCTTT. This chain joins TRBV28 and TRBJ1-1; maybe TRBD1 (5 bases). V gave up 5 bases and J gave up 2 bases, with 9 bases separating them. Germline V CDR1 and CDR2: MDHEN, SYDVKM. CDR3 length: 13 amino acids.

The chain recombines TRBV28 with TRBJ2-3, with D perhaps matching TRBD1 (5 bases). Germline-derived CDR1 and CDR2 are MDHEN and SYDVKM. With 7 bases removed from V and 2 bases from J, the gap between germline ends came to 13 bases. The CDR3 extends over 14 amino acids. DNA for the CDR3: TGTGCCAGCATGAGACAGTTCTCCACAGATACGCAGTATTTT. Protein product: CASMRQFSTDTQYF.

The rearrangement joins TRBV7-9 to TRBJ1-1; tentative D call: TRBD1 (5 bases). The CDR3 is 14 amino acids. The V end was cut by 4 bases, the J end by 5 bases, with 14 bases between. Germline values: CDR1 SEHNR, CDR2 FQNEAQ (reference sequence). This CDR3 reads CASSSQGLRTEAFF. The CDR3 nucleotides read TGTGCCAGCAGCTCGCAGGGACTGAGGACTGAAGCTTTCTTT. Looking up the rest from reference TRBV7-9 and TRBJ1-1 gives the full variable domain: DTGVSQNPRHKITKRGQNVTFRCDPISEHNRLYWYRQTLGQGPEFLTYFQNEAQLEKSRLLSDRFSAERPKGSFSTLEIQRTEQGDSAMYLCASSSQGLRTEAFFGQGTRLTVV.

This clone was picked up a small number of times. V and J are TRBV7-9 and TRBJ2-7; no firm D call. The V and J ends lost 3 bases and 6 bases respectively, with 12 bases between them. The CDR3 loop spans 13 amino acids. The V gene's germline CDR1 is SEHNR and CDR2 FQNEAQ (reference sequence). CDR3 in amino acids: CASSLGRLSEQYF. CDR3 coding DNA: TGTGCCAGCAGCTTGGGCAGGTTGAGCGAGCAGTACTTC.

This chain links TRBV5-4 with TRBJ2-7, with 11 bases matching TRBD2. After removal of 0 bases from V and 7 bases from J, the junction contained 3 bases not matched to a gene. Germline-derived CDR1 and CDR2 are SGHNT and YYREEE (reference sequence). This CDR3 has 14 amino acids. The CDR3 here is CASSLGLAGQEQYF. For the CDR3, the DNA is TGTGCCAGCAGCTTGGGACTAGCGGGACAAGAGCAGTACTTC.